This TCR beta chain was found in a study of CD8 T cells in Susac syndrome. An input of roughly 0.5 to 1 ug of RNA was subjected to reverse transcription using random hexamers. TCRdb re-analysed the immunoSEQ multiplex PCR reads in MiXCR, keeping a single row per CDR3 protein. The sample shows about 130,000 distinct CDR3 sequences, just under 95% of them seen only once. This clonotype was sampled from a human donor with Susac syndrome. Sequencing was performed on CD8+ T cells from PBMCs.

CDR3 nucleotides: TGTGCCAGCAGTTACGAAATGACAAATGAGCAGTTCTTC. It codes for CASSYEMTNEQFF. The chain couples TRBV6-5 to TRBJ2-1; D remains unclear. CDR3 length: 13 residues. The V gene's germline CDR1 is MNHEY and CDR2 SVGAGI. The ends were cut back, 2 bases at V and 7 bases at J, with 9 bases in the middle.